This T cell receptor (beta chain) is from a study of T cells in Graves' hyperthyroidism and ophthalmopathy. Not enrolled were patients with uncontrolled infection, other autoimmune disease, pregnancy or lactation. To note about this clonotype: Its specificity is not known.

From germline, CDR1 is MDHEN and CDR2 SYDVKM. The CDR3 consists of 12 residues. V was pared by 10 bases and J by 10 bases, with 7 bases of the junction left unmatched. Authors of the study amplified TCR beta CDR3 regions from RNA transcripts. A first-round RT-PCR of the TCR CDR3 used the HTBI primer set. MiXCR, run by TCRdb on the multiplex PCR reads, gives a single entry per CDR3 protein. This table has some 490,000 distinct CDR3 sequences, about 15% appearing once. General study findings and limits: Most thyroid clonotypes that were expanded above 0.001 also turned up in blood. Ophthalmopathy was told apart from stable hyperthyroidism by a 13 V-J model.

The sequence derives from a woman aged 25 to 39 with Graves' ophthalmopathy. V is TRBV28 and J is TRBJ1-6, with 7 bases lining up with TRBD1. The sequenced material came from blood. This chain's CDR3 is CATLNRGSPLHF. In nucleotides, the CDR3 is TGTGCCACCCTTAACAGGGGATCACCCCTCCACTTT. Full variable domain (rest looked up from reference TRBV28 and TRBJ1-6): DVKVTQSSRYLVKRTGEKVFLECVQDMDHENMFWYRQDPGLGLRLIYFSYDVKMKEKGDIPEGYSVSREKKERFSLILESASTNQTSMYLCATLNRGSPLHFGNGTRLTVT.